This T cell receptor (beta chain) was sequenced in a study of cytomegalovirus exposure and HLA in healthy donors. Healthy bone marrow donors formed the donor group. Primers included in the PCR were 60 Vbeta and 13 Jbeta primers. Method: immunoSEQ multiplex PCR; TCRdb's copy keeps in-frame clones and lacks some. Of more than 95,000 clones detected, around three quarters appear once; the ten largest clones hold 1.2%. In the case of this clone: As yet, its antigen is unknown.

Whole-study results and caveats: Earlier results showed most TCR beta V segments being productive about 87% or about 30% of the time. Among donors in an Asian-associated ancestry cluster, a later analysis reportedly found fewer N-insertions than the roughly 700-donor mean.

The sequence was obtained from a female donor in good health and CMV-seronegative. The material sequenced was PBMCs.

The CDR3 is CASSEGPNLNTEAFF. The CDR3 region has the DNA TGTGCCAGCAGTGAGGGGCCAAACCTGAACACTGAAGCTTTCTTT. The gene calls are TRBV6-1 and TRBJ1-1; TRBD1 is a possible D gene (5 bases). V was shortened by 3 bases and J by 0 bases, with 11 bases between the two germline ends. Per germline, CDR1 MNHNS and CDR2 SASEGT. The length of the CDR3 is 15 residues.